This is a list of T cell receptor beta chains from one sample in a study of T cells in Graves' hyperthyroidism and ophthalmopathy. TCRdb processed the multiplex PCR reads anew with MiXCR; each CDR3 protein has one entry. Found here are around 400,000 distinct CDR3 sequences, less than 15% of them singletons; the top ten hold around a tenth. The sequenced sample consisted of blood. These TCRs come from a woman younger than 35 with Graves' hyperthyroidism. Both conserved end residues are trimmed from each CDR3. Each record gives: J gene, V gene, D gene, CDR3 protein. The D gene is left open where the match is weak.

TRBJ2-2,TRBV6-8,TRBD2,ASTRKDYSGRRTGELF
TRBJ1-4,TRBV7-9,-,ASSLRTTGLGEKLF
TRBJ2-3,TRBV7-2,TRBD2,ASSRLLAGTQY
TRBJ2-6,TRBV28,TRBD1,ASSSGQGRTGANVLT
TRBJ2-7,TRBV6-1,-,ASPNPPYEQY
TRBJ2-1,TRBV4-3,-,ASSPAVTGYGGEQF
TRBJ2-7,TRBV7-9,-,ASSPSGTDEQY
TRBJ1-4,TRBV28,-,ASSPGRGHTNEKLF
TRBJ2-1,TRBV24-1,TRBD2,ATSDPTSGVYNEQF
TRBJ1-1,TRBV28,TRBD1,ASSDPPGQKAF
TRBJ2-1,TRBV18,TRBD1,ASSPGQGHYNEQF
TRBJ2-5,TRBV29-1,TRBD2,SVVAGAPGTQY
TRBJ2-7,TRBV2,-,ASSEGQYYYEQY
TRBJ2-7,TRBV20-1,TRBD2,SAKGREFYEQY
TRBJ2-5,TRBV19,-,ASSIVSDSYPTSHQETQY
TRBJ2-3,TRBV12-3/TRBV12-4,-,ASSSNIDTQY
TRBJ2-3,TRBV28,TRBD2,ASSMSGRGDTQY
TRBJ1-2,TRBV4-3,-,ASSQASPARYGHT
TRBJ2-1,TRBV5-1,TRBD2,ASSPLDSGRALVEQF
TRBJ2-7,TRBV6-1,TRBD2,ASSPQRGRSYEQY
TRBJ1-2,TRBV5-1,TRBD1,ASSNRPGQSYGYT
TRBJ1-1,TRBV12-3/TRBV12-4,-,ASLNRTVNTEAF
TRBJ1-1,TRBV19,-,ASSILTKRETF
TRBJ1-6,TRBV10-3,TRBD1,ATTDRGMEPLH
TRBJ1-5,TRBV19,TRBD1,ASSIPQGINQPQH
TRBJ2-1,TRBV27,TRBD2,ASSLWAGGTYNEQF
TRBJ1-2,TRBV9,-,ASSVAGHGYT
TRBJ1-5,TRBV6-2/TRBV6-3,-,ASSSPGDPRGYSNQPQH
TRBJ2-2,TRBV4-2,-,ASSQVGSVGAAGELF
TRBJ2-1,TRBV3-1,-,ASSGGTFSYNEQF
TRBJ1-4,TRBV7-2,TRBD1,ASSLALRQGAYEKLF